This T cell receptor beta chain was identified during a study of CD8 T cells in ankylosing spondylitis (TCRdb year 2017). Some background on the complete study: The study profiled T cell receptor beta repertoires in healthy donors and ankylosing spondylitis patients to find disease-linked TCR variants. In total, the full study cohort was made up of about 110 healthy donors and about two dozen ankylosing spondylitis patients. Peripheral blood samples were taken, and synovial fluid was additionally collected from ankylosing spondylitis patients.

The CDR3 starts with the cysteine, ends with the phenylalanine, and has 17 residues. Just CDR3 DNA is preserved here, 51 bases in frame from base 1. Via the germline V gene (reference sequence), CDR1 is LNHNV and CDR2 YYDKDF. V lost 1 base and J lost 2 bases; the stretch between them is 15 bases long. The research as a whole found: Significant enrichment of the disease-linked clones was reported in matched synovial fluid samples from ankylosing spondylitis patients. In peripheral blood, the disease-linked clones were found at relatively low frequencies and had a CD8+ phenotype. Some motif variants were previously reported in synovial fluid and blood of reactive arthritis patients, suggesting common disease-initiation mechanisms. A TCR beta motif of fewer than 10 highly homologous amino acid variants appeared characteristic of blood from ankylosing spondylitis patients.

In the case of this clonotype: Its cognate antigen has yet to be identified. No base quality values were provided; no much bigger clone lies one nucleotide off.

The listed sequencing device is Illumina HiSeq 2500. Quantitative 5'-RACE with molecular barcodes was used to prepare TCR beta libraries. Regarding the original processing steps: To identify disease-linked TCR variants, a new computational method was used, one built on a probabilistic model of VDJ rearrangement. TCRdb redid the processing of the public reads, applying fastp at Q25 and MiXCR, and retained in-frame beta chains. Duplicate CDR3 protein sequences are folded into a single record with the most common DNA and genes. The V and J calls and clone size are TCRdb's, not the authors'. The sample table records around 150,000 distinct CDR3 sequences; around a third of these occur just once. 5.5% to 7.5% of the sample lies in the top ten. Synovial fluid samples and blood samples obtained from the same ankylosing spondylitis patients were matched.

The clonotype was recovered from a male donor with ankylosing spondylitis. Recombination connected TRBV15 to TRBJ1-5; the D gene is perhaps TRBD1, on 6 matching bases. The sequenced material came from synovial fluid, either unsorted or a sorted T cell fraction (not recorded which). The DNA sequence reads TGTGCCACCAGCAGAGGTGGGGCAGGGGTAGGCAATCAGCCCCAGCATTTT. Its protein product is CATSRGGAGVGNQPQHF. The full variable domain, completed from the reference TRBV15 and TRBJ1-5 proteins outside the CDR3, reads DAMVIQNPRYQVTQFGKPVTLSCSQTLNHNVMYWYQQKSSQAPKLLFHYYDKDFNNEADTPDNFQSRRPNTSFCFLDIRSPGLGDTAMYLCATSRGGAGVGNQPQHFGDGTRLSIL.